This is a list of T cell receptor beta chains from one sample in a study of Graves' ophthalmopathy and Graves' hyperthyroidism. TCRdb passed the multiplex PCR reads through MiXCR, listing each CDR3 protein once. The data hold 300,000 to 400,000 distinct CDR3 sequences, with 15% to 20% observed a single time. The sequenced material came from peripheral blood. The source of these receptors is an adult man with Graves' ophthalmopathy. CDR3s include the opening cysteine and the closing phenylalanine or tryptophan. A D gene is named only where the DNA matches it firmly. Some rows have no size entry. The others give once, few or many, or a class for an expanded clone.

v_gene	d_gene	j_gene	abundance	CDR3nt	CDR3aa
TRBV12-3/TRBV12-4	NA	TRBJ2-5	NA	TGTGCCAGCAGTTTAGCGGGAGATGAAGGGACCCAGTACTTC	CASSLAGDEGTQYF
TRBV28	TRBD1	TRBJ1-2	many	TGTGCCAGCAGTCCGGGGGACAGCCCTGGTGGCTACACCTTC	CASSPGDSPGGYTF
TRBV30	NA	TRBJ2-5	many	TGTGCCTGGAGTGACCCCCCGGGGGAGACCCAGTACTTC	CAWSDPPGETQYF
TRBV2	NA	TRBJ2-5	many	TGTGCCAGCAATATGAGACCACAAGAGACCCAGTACTTC	CASNMRPQETQYF
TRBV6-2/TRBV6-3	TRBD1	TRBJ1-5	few	TGTGCCAGCAGTTACAGCGGACAGGGGGCTTGGAGCAATCAGCCCCAGCATTTT	CASSYSGQGAWSNQPQHF
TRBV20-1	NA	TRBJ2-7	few	TGCAGTGCTGTCGGCGCGGACACGTCAACCTACGAGCAGTACTTC	CSAVGADTSTYEQYF
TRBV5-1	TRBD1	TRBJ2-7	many	TGCGCCAGCAGCCAAACGACAGGGGGTTCCGACGAGCAGTACTTC	CASSQTTGGSDEQYF
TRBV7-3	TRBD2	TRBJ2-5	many	TGTGCCAGCAGCTTCTCCTCGGGGGGGTATGAGACCCAGTACTTC	CASSFSSGGYETQYF
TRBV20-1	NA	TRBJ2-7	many	TGCAGTGCTAGACCCTACCAGAGCTCCTACGAGCAGTACTTC	CSARPYQSSYEQYF
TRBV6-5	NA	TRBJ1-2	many	TGTGCCAGCAGTCGCCAAGGCAGGTCGAACTATGGCTACACCTTC	CASSRQGRSNYGYTF
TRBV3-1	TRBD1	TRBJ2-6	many	TGTGCCAGCAGGCCGGGACAGCGCTCTGGGGCCAACGTCCTGACTTTC	CASRPGQRSGANVLTF
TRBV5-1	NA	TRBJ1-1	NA	TGCGCCAGCACCGGGGCGGGGAACACTGAAGCTTTCTTT	CASTGAGNTEAFF
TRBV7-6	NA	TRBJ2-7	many	TGTGCCAGCAGCTTAGCCCCGACAGGATCCCACGAGCAGTACTTC	CASSLAPTGSHEQYF
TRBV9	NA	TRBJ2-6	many	TGTGCCAGCAGCGTAGGTCGGCACTCTGGGGCCAACGTCCTGACTTTC	CASSVGRHSGANVLTF
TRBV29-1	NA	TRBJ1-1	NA	TGCACCGTTGGATGGCAGGAGGCTTGCTTT	CTVGWQEACF
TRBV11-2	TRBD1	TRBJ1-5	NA	TGTGCCAGCAGCAACAGGGGTGGGCTTAGCAATCAGCCCCAGCATTTT	CASSNRGGLSNQPQHF
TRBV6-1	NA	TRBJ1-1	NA	TGTGCCAGCAGTGCGGGCAGGGCAGGATTGAACACTGAAGCTTTCTTT	CASSAGRAGLNTEAFF
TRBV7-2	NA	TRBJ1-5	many	TGTGCCAGCAGCTTCTCTTATAGCAATCAGCCCCAGCATTTT	CASSFSYSNQPQHF
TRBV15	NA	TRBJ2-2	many	TGTGCCACCAGCAGGGGACCCGCGGGGCCCGGGGAGCTGTTTTTT	CATSRGPAGPGELFF
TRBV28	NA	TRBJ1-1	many	TGTGCCAGCAGCTCAGGGGTTGGTACCACTGAAGCTTTCTTT	CASSSGVGTTEAFF
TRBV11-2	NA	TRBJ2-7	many	TGTGCCAGCAGCTCGCCCGACTATTCCTACGAGCAGTACTTC	CASSSPDYSYEQYF
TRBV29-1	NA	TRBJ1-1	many	TGCAGCGTCTCACAACTGAGCAAGAACACTGAAGCTTTCTTT	CSVSQLSKNTEAFF
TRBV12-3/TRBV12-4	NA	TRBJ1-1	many	TGTGCCAGCACCTGGGGGGCCACGGGGAACACTGAAGCTTTCTTT	CASTWGATGNTEAFF
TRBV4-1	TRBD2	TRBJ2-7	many	TGCGCCAGCAGCCAAGCACCCTGGGCTAGCGGGAGGGCTTACGAGCAGTACTTC	CASSQAPWASGRAYEQYF
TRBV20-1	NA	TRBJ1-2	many	TGCAGTGCTAGAGACCCTGGGACACTAGCGGTCGATGGCTACACCTTC	CSARDPGTLAVDGYTF
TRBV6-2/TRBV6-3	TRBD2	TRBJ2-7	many	TGTGCCAGCACAGACGGCGGGAGTCCCTACGAGCAGTACTTC	CASTDGGSPYEQYF
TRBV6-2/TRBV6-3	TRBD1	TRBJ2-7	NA	TGTGCCAGCAGTTCCATGGGACAGTACTCCTACGAGCAGTACTTC	CASSSMGQYSYEQYF
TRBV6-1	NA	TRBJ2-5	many	TGTGCCAGCAGTGAAGTTAGGTTAAAAGAGACCCAGTACTTC	CASSEVRLKETQYF
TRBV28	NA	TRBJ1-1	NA	TGTGCCAGCACCCCCGTGGCGCCCAGGAAGACTGAAGCTTTCTTT	CASTPVAPRKTEAFF
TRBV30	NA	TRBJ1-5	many	TGTGCCTGGAGTGTCGGGGGGAGACTTAATCAGCCCCAGCATTTT	CAWSVGGRLNQPQHF
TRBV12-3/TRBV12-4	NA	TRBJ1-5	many	TGTGCCAGCAGTTTTGGTCAGAATAGCAATCAGCCCCAGCATTTT	CASSFGQNSNQPQHF
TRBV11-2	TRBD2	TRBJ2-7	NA	TGTGCCAGCAGCTTAGGTCTAGCGGGGGAATACGAGCAGTACTTC	CASSLGLAGEYEQYF
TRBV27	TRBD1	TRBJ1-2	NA	TGTGCCAGCAGTCGACAGGGGGTAGGGGGCTACACCTTC	CASSRQGVGGYTF
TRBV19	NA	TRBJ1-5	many	TGTGCCAGTAGTACCGGGACCGATTCCGCGCCCCAGCATTTT	CASSTGTDSAPQHF
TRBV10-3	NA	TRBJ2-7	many	TGTGCCATCAGTGTTTCCGGGGGCGACGGCTACGAGCAGTACTTC	CAISVSGGDGYEQYF
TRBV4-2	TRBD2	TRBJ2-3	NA	TGTGCCAGCAGCCAAGTAGGGCTAGCGGGAGATGTCGCTAGCACAGATACGCAGTATTTT	CASSQVGLAGDVASTDTQYF
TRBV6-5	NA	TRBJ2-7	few	TGTGCCAGCAGTTACGGGGAACTGGCCGAGCAGTACTTC	CASSYGELAEQYF
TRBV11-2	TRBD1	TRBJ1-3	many	TGTGCCAGCAGACCGACAGGGGGCTATGGAAACACCATATATTTT	CASRPTGGYGNTIYF
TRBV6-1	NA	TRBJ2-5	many	TGTGCCAGCAGTGTATCAGGGAGAGCTCAAGAGACCCAGTACTTC	CASSVSGRAQETQYF